This record looks at one T cell receptor (beta chain) sequence and its context. The data derive from a study of CD8 T cells in Susac syndrome. Turning to the study itself: When blood was drawn, patients with Susac syndrome were on intravenous immunoglobulin alone, on corticosteroids, or therapy-naive.

The CDR3 extends over 14 amino acids. V shed 5 bases and J 6 bases; nucleotides not matched to a gene: 5. Germline CDR1 and CDR2: DFQATT and SNEGSKA (reference sequence). Random-hexamer reverse transcription was applied to about 0.5 to 1 ug RNA. By means of immunoSEQ multiplex PCR, TCR beta CDR3 spanning 54 Vbeta and 13 Jbeta underwent amplification. TCRdb reprocessed the immunoSEQ multiplex PCR reads with MiXCR, giving one entry per CDR3 protein. The sample has 100,000 to 150,000 distinct CDR3 sequences, around 94% seen once; the top ten hold about 0.29%. The CD8+ and CD4+ T cells were negatively isolated, with the TEMRA cells enriched by FACS.

The clonotype comes from a human donor with Susac syndrome. The sequencing input was CD8+ T cells from PBMCs. The genes are TRBV20-1 and TRBJ2-3; 13 nucleotides agree with TRBD2. The DNA for the CDR3 is TGCAGTGCTTCCGGGACTAGCGGGGCCGATACGCAGTATTTT. Amino acid sequence: CSASGTSGADTQYF.